These 24 T cell receptor beta chains share one sample of origin, sequenced in a study of molecular identifiers for immune sequencing clone quantification. TCRdb ran MiXCR on the PCR reads and lists one entry per CDR3 protein. The sample lists about 510,000 distinct CDR3 sequences, around 23% seen once, with over 0.6% in the top ten. Sequencing was done on a sample of naive CD8+ T cells from blood, with Jurkat cell RNA spiked in. The subset here: FACS-sorted CD8+CD4-CCR7+CD45RA+ naive T cells. Receptor source: a human donor in good health. Some libraries in this study had Jurkat cell RNA spiked in.

V usage is TRBV20-1 and J usage is TRBJ2-7; possibly TRBD2 for D (5 bases). CDR1 and CDR2 from the germline V gene are DFQATT and SNEGSKA (reference sequence). This CDR3 region has 13 residues. DNA for the CDR3: TGCAGCGCGGACGGCGGGCATTCCTACGAGCAGTACTTC. This sequence encodes CSADGGHSYEQYF.

This clonotype was seen a few times. The chain couples TRBV5-1 to TRBJ1-1; 12 nucleotides agree with TRBD1. The CDR3 has 16 residues. Germline trimming cut 4 bases from V and 6 bases from J; bases unmatched to any gene: 10. Germline V gene lookup returns CDR1 SGHRS and CDR2 YFSETQ. DNA for the CDR3: TGCGCCAGCAGCCCGTCGGGACAGGGGGCTCCACCTGAAGCTTTCTTT. Translation: CASSPSGQGAPPEAFF.

In its sample, this clonotype was seen a few times. Lacking the conserved final phenylalanine or tryptophan, this CDR3 likely reflects a read error. CDR3: CSVGDSHNYGYTL. The CDR3 bases are TGCAGCGTTGGTGACAGCCATAACTATGGCTACACCCTC. V and J are TRBV29-1 and TRBJ1-2; D might be TRBD1 (5 bases). V lost 4 bases and J lost 1, with 10 bases in between. Looked up from germline, CDR1 is SQVTM and CDR2 is ANQGSEA. The CDR3 is made up of 13 amino acids.

The gene calls are TRBV24-1 and TRBJ2-5; 8 bases line up with TRBD1. CDR3 length: 15 residues. Trimming took 3 bases from V and 3 from J; bases not matched to a gene: 5. Germline V CDR1 and CDR2: KGHDR, SFDVKD. CDR3 loop: CATSDRKGQEETQYF. The CDR3 coding sequence is TGTGCCACCAGTGATCGAAAGGGACAGGAAGAGACCCAGTACTTC.

There are many counts of this clonotype. The V and J genes are TRBV20-1 and TRBJ2-7, with D possibly matching TRBD2 (5 bases). The germline V and J ends were trimmed by 0 bases and 4 bases, with 13 bases remaining between them. The CDR3 consists of 14 residues. Germline V gene sequence: CDR1 DFQATT, CDR2 SNEGSKA (reference sequence). The CDR3 coding sequence is TGCAGTGCTAGAGATCTCCTAGCCCAGTACGAGCAGTACTTC. Protein sequence: CSARDLLAQYEQYF.

The chain employs TRBV27 and TRBJ2-7, with D tentatively TRBD2 (5 bases). Trimming pared 5 bases from V and 0 bases from J, leaving 14 bases between. This CDR3 has 15 residues. Germline CDR1 MNHEY, CDR2 SMNVEV (reference sequence). CDR3 in DNA: TGTGCCAGCAGTCAAGCGGTCCAGAGCTCCTACGAGCAGTACTTC. This encodes CASSQAVQSSYEQYF.

The rearrangement links TRBV12-3 or TRBV12-4 to TRBJ2-1, with 11 nucleotides matching TRBD2. The CDR3 runs 18 residues. The ends lost 6 bases at V and 0 bases at J; junction bases unmatched: 10. CDR3 amino acids: CASSFTSGSVPSYNEQFF. The CDR3 DNA reads as TGTGCCAGCAGCTTTACTAGCGGGAGTGTCCCCTCCTACAATGAGCAGTTCTTC.

V is TRBV9 and J is TRBJ2-1; the match to TRBD2 covers 7 bases. This CDR3 region has 15 residues. V shed 0 bases and J 2 bases; nucleotides not matched to a gene: 2. Per the germline V gene, CDR1 is SGDLS and CDR2 is YYNGEE. The DNA of the CDR3 is TGTGCCAGCAGCGTAGCGGGACTACCCTACAATGAGCAGTTCTTC. Its protein product is CASSVAGLPYNEQFF.

This clonotype was picked up many times. The chain employs TRBV7-6 and TRBJ1-1, with D possibly being TRBD1 (5 bases). Between the trimmed V and J ends, which lost 1 base and 1 base, there was a span of 7 bases. The CDR3 contains 14 residues. The germline V gene encodes CDR1 SGHVS and CDR2 FNYEAQ. The CDR3 reads CASSLGGANTEAFF. The DNA for the CDR3 is TGTGCCAGCAGCTTAGGCGGGGCGAACACTGAAGCTTTCTTT.

This clonotype was seen at least ten times. This chain joins TRBV20-1 and TRBJ2-7, with 7 bases matching TRBD1. Trimming took 3 bases from V and 2 from J; bases not matched to a gene: 4. Germline V gives CDR1 DFQATT, CDR2 SNEGSKA (reference sequence). The CDR3 contains 13 residues. This chain's CDR3 is CSARRQGPYEQYF. CDR3 in DNA: TGCAGTGCTAGGAGACAGGGTCCCTACGAGCAGTACTTC.

The gene calls are TRBV6-2 or TRBV6-3 and TRBJ1-2, with 7 nucleotides matching TRBD1. CDR1 is MNHEY and CDR2 is SVGEGT in the germline V gene. This CDR3 comprises 17 residues. Unmatched junction bases numbered 13, after V lost 2 bases and J lost 4 bases. The CDR3 region is CASSYPRTGTAFYGYTF. The CDR3 coding sequence is TGTGCCAGCAGTTACCCACGAACCGGGACAGCCTTCTATGGCTACACCTTC.

This chain uses TRBV4-1 with TRBJ1-5; D might be TRBD1 (5 bases). V was clipped by 0 bases and J by 6 bases, with 18 bases between them. The V gene's germline CDR1 is MGHRA and CDR2 YSYEKL. The CDR3 has 17 amino acids. CDR3: CASSQEGGRDGSQPQHF. DNA of the CDR3: TGCGCCAGCAGCCAAGAGGGCGGCAGGGATGGCAGTCAGCCCCAGCATTTT.

Written as DNA, the CDR3 is TGTGCCAGTAGTATAGATACGGGGGCCTACGAGCAGTACTTC. Its translation is CASSIDTGAYEQYF. The rearrangement links TRBV19 to TRBJ2-7, with TRBD2 as a possible D gene (6 bases). Germline V gives CDR1 LNHDA, CDR2 SQIVND (reference sequence). The CDR3 spans 14 residues. The germline V and J ends were trimmed by 0 bases and 2 bases, with 8 bases remaining between them. Full variable domain (remainder filled in from reference TRBV19 and TRBJ2-7): DGGITQSPKYLFRKEGQNVTLSCEQNLNHDAMYWYRQDPGQGLRLIYYSQIVNDFQKGDIAEGYSVSREKKESFPLTVTSAQKNPTAFYLCASSIDTGAYEQYFGPGTRLTVT.

This clonotype has ten or more counts. The chain recombines TRBV4-3 with TRBJ2-7; D is possibly TRBD2 (5 bases). Germline values: CDR1 LGHNA, CDR2 YSLEER. With 1 base removed from V and 4 bases from J, the gap between germline ends came to 11 bases. There are 14 residues in the CDR3. The CDR3 loop is CASSQGYGVYEQYF. CDR3 nucleotide sequence: TGCGCCAGCAGCCAAGGATACGGGGTATACGAGCAGTACTTC.

The chain has TRBV5-6 and TRBJ1-1; D unclear. The germline V and J ends were trimmed by 0 bases and 5 bases, with 8 bases remaining between them. The CDR3 runs 13 residues. Germline CDR1 and CDR2: SGHDT and YYEEEE. The DNA for the CDR3 is TGTGCCAGCAGCTTGGGCACGTGGACTGAAGCTTTCTTT. This gives the protein CASSLGTWTEAFF.

This clonotype was seen a few times. The chain joins TRBV13 to TRBJ2-7; D is undetermined. The germline gives CDR1 PRHDT, CDR2 FYEKMQ (reference sequence). Trimming removed 5 bases at V and 0 bases at J, with 11 bases between. The CDR3 runs 14 residues. The CDR3 reads CASSNTLSSYEQYF. The DNA of the CDR3 is TGTGCCAGCAGCAACACACTCAGCTCCTACGAGCAGTACTTC.

The rearrangement joins TRBV7-9 to TRBJ2-1; D not certain. The CDR3 extends over 14 amino acids. V was pared by 5 bases and J by 5 bases, with 13 bases between. From germline, CDR1 is SEHNR and CDR2 FQNEAQ (reference sequence). In nucleotides, the CDR3 is TGTGCCAGCAGCCCCCCCCGACGGGACAATGAGCAGTTCTTC. Its translation is CASSPPRRDNEQFF.

This clonotype was counted a few times. The V and J genes are TRBV7-9 and TRBJ2-3; 14 bases are shared with TRBD2. The CDR3 spans 20 residues. The germline V gene encodes CDR1 SEHNR and CDR2 FQNEAQ (reference sequence). With V trimmed by 5 bases and J by 0 bases, 13 bases remained unmatched. CDR3 protein: CASSSVSRTSGGISTDTQYF. CDR3 bases: TGTGCCAGCAGCAGCGTTTCCAGGACTAGCGGGGGGATTAGCACAGATACGCAGTATTTT. Together with reference TRBV7-9 and TRBJ2-3, the CDR3 gives the full variable domain: DTGVSQNPRHKITKRGQNVTFRCDPISEHNRLYWYRQTLGQGPEFLTYFQNEAQLEKSRLLSDRFSAERPKGSFSTLEIQRTEQGDSAMYLCASSSVSRTSGGISTDTQYFGPGTRLTVL.

With respect to this clonotype: At one end, the junction sequence differs from germline, possibly due to a read error. This chain connects TRBV4-1 to TRBJ1-5; possibly TRBD1 for D (6 bases). Germline assignment: CDR1 MGHRA and CDR2 YSYEKL. The CDR3 spans 16 residues. The chain's CDR3 is CASSTGPPGGNQLQHF. CDR3 sequence (DNA): TGCGCCAGCAGCACCGGGCCCCCGGGGGGCAATCAGCTCCAGCATTTT.

In its sample, this clonotype was seen a few times. J is TRBJ1-5 and V is TRBV12-3 or TRBV12-4; a possible D gene is TRBD1 (6 bases). CDR3 size: 16 residues. Trimming took off 6 bases at V and 2 bases at J, with 17 bases between the two ends. The CDR3 reads CASSPVLAGGNQPQHF. Written as DNA, the CDR3 is TGTGCCAGCAGCCCCGTGTTGGCAGGGGGCAATCAGCCCCAGCATTTT.

This clonotype occurred many times. V and J are TRBV4-3 and TRBJ1-2; 8 positions agree with TRBD1. V lost 2 bases and J lost 5; bases outside the gene matches: 7. This CDR3 region has 15 residues. Germline V gene lookup returns CDR1 LGHNA and CDR2 YSLEER. The CDR3 bases are TGCGCCAGCAGCCAACAAAGGACAGGGAGATATGGCTACACCTTC. This gives the protein CASSQQRTGRYGYTF.

The J gene is TRBJ1-2, the V gene TRBV2, with TRBD1 matching 12 bases. After removal of 3 bases from V and 6 bases from J, the junction contained 2 bases not matched to a gene. Germline values: CDR1 SNHLY, CDR2 FYNNEI. CDR3 size: 14 residues. The CDR3 sequence: CASSEGTGGDGYTF. The CDR3 DNA sequence: TGTGCCAGCAGTGAGGGGACAGGGGGCGATGGCTACACCTTC.

About this clonotype: With a much larger clone just one base away, this may be a read error. The gene calls are TRBV7-9 and TRBJ2-5, with D possibly being TRBD2 (6 bases). Per germline, CDR1 SEHNR and CDR2 FQNEAQ (reference sequence). The CDR3 has 13 amino acids. The CDR3: CTSSFRGKETQYF. Written as DNA, the CDR3 is TGTACCAGCAGCTTTCGCGGGAAAGAGACCCAGTACTTC.

This clonotype was seen only a few times. This sequence joins TRBV19 and TRBJ2-3; D is undetermined. This CDR3 is 14 amino acids long. Looked up from germline, CDR1 is LNHDA and CDR2 is SQIVND (reference sequence). Trimming removed 4 bases at V and 4 bases at J, with 12 bases between. The CDR3 is CASSSLGTADTQYF. CDR3 nucleotide sequence: TGTGCCAGTAGTAGCCTGGGAACGGCAGATACGCAGTATTTT. The full variable domain, rest sourced from reference TRBV19 and TRBJ2-3, is DGGITQSPKYLFRKEGQNVTLSCEQNLNHDAMYWYRQDPGQGLRLIYYSQIVNDFQKGDIAEGYSVSREKKESFPLTVTSAQKNPTAFYLCASSSLGTADTQYFGPGTRLTVL.